The clone carrying this T cell receptor (beta chain) was found many times. No antigen is known for it. TCRdb redid the calling of the reads with MiXCR, one entry per CDR3 protein. The sample holds about 320,000 distinct CDR3 sequences, over 7.5% seen once. This specimen belongs to a study of T cell repertoires in cytomegalovirus infection. Across the study: Public TCR beta signatures indicated both CMV infection and matching HLA type. Broader study findings: Individuals carrying CMV plus the relevant HLA were identified by cumulative frequency of public TCR beta families. CMV-specific TCR beta clonotypes restricted by HLA-C were the ones dominating the ex vivo response.

CDR1 is MGHRA, CDR2 YSYEKL, per germline. The CDR3 has 13 amino acids. V was pared by 9 bases and J by 3 bases, with 14 bases between. The receptor comes from a human donor in good health (CMV status not recorded). Some clones in this sample may be carry-over from other donors' samples. This chain links TRBV4-1 with TRBJ1-1; TRBD1 is a possible D gene (6 bases). Sequencing was carried out using PBMCs. CDR3 nucleotides: TGCGCCAGTAAACAGGGTATACACACTGAAGCTTTCTTT. Translated: CASKQGIHTEAFF.